The sequence of this T cell receptor (beta chain) was determined in a study of naive and memory T cell subsets. Both TRBC1 and TRBC2 were covered by a beta constant-region primer of two equimolar oligonucleotides. One entry per CDR3 protein results from TCRdb running MiXCR on the UMI-ligation and nested PCR reads. This sample has around 160,000 distinct CDR3 sequences, with over 15% found just once. Study-level findings and limits: In CD4 and CD8 cells, diversity dropped from naive through EMRA.

Details on this clonotype: Its specificity is not known.

There are 14 residues in the CDR3. Unmatched junction bases numbered 4, after V lost 1 base and J lost 8 bases. Germline CDR1 and CDR2: SGHTA and FQGNSA. Cells stained for CD3, CD4, CD8, CD45RA, CD27 and viability were sorted into four CD45RA/CD27 subsets. Sequences were obtained from naive CD4+ T cells from blood. The clonotype originates from a human donor in good health. The rearrangement uses TRBV7-2 and TRBJ1-4; 7 bases line up with TRBD1. DNA for the CDR3: TGTGCCAGCAGCTTAGACAGGGGATGGGAAAAACTGTTTTTT. Translated, it gives CASSLDRGWEKLFF.